What follows describes a single T cell receptor (beta chain). The data are from a study of blood T cells in healthy people across ages. The CDR3 covers 13 residues. Per germline, CDR1 DFQATT and CDR2 SNEGSKA (reference sequence). PCR was performed a second time for about 7 to 12 cycles using a sample-barcoded 5' primer and a J-beta primer mix. A 12-random-nucleotide template-switch adaptor tagged each cDNA molecule. CDR3-containing paired-end reads numbering at least 3 million came from each sample. TCRdb recomputed calls from the 5' RACE reads with MiXCR, one row per CDR3 protein. Among over 750,000 distinct CDR3 sequences, approximately 25% were seen once, and the ten largest hold more than 7.5%. Per sample, no less than 5.5 micrograms of total RNA were extracted. A further study also used this sample, focusing on T cells of mothers and their children. As that report states: Each donor was one of three healthy Caucasian mothers or one of their six children.

Sequenced sample: blood. The chain joins TRBV20-1 to TRBJ2-1, with TRBD1 matching 7 bases. The J call is doubtful: the DNA matches TRBJ2-7 better. This TCR was sampled from a boy younger than 18 in good health. The CDR3 is CSATGTATYEQYF. The CDR3 coding sequence is TGCAGTGCGACCGGGACAGCCACCTACGAGCAGTACTTC.